This T cell receptor beta chain originates from a study of shared T cell receptors in the human thymus. TCRdb's table, derived via immunoSEQ multiplex PCR, lists solely in-frame clones and lacks some. The sample holds hundreds of thousands of clones, 85% to 90% seen once. This CDR3 has 16 residues. With V trimmed by 5 bases and J by 4 bases, 5 bases remained unmatched. CDR1 SGHVS and CDR2 FNYEAQ come from the germline V gene. These records were also assigned to another study, of human thymus T cells. That report adds: Donors were healthy Finnish babies undergoing corrective operations for congenital heart defects.

The specimen was thymocytes. The genes are TRBV7-6 and TRBJ2-1; 13 nucleotides align to TRBD2. This clonotype was obtained from a boy in the first two years of life with a congenital heart defect. The CDR3 spells CASSHTSGRVYNEQFF. The CDR3 DNA reads TGTGCCAGCAGCCACACTAGCGGGAGGGTATACAATGAGCAGTTCTTC.